This TCR beta chain was retrieved from a study of CD8+ T cells in alopecia areata (dated by TCRdb to the late 2010s). Describing the broader study: The treated patients, all with moderate-to-severe alopecia areata, were enrolled in an open-label pilot trial of oral tofacitinib given at 5 to 10 mg twice daily. Patients stayed on tofacitinib for 6 to 18 months and then had 6 months of follow-up off drug so that delayed response and recurrence could be assessed. To study T cell clonal expansion in alopecia areata, the researchers applied high-throughput TCRbeta sequencing to both the C3H/HeJ mouse model and human patients. On the human side, TCRbeta sequencing was run on scalp tissue and on sorted CD4+ and CD8+ peripheral blood T cells from healthy controls and from alopecia areata patients with either patchy or totalis/universalis disease. Biopsies were taken from tofacitinib-treated patients at baseline and again at 4 and 24 weeks into treatment, and several of those patients also had a later scalp biopsy. Clonality in the scalp was compared among normal scalp (n=4), patchy alopecia areata scalp (n=8), and alopecia totalis/universalis scalp (n=8). RNA was obtained with the PAXgene miRNA kit for fixed scalp, the miRNeasy kit for PBMCs, and the RNeasy kit for mouse skin. TCRbeta CDR3 regions were amplified by immunoSEQ multiplex PCR using 35 Vbeta forward and 13 Jbeta reverse primers. Here is what the overall study found, with its caveats: Resident alphabeta T cells in normal human skin are also sequenced, complicating scalp TCR repertoire analysis, unlike mouse skin dominated by gammadelta T cells. Higher clonality and more expanded CD8+ clones were observed in lesional scalp than in normal scalp, particularly in alopecia totalis/universalis, a finding suggestive of antigenic drive. Shared TCR sequences between patients were less evident than in mice, which may be partly attributable to HLA diversity in the patient population.

About this clone itself: The antigen it binds to is not known. No much larger clone exists at a distance of one base, and base qualities are not known.

The library was obtained by the immunoSEQ multiplex PCR assay. To provide template for TCR sequencing, every sample had RNA extracted and reverse transcribed into cDNA. First-strand cDNA was synthesized using SuperScript III with a 2:1 mix of oligo-dT and random hexamers. A synthetic immune receptor repertoire was used to gauge amplification bias, and whatever bias remained was removed computationally. In the paper's pipeline: Raw reads were preprocessed to remove errors, and CDR3 was defined by IMGT conventions from the conserved cysteine to phenylalanine. Clonality was computed by normalizing Shannon entropy by log2 of the number of productive unique TCRs and subtracting the result from 1. Whether scalp clones were CD4 or CD8 was inferred by matching scalp TCRbeta sequences against CD4 and CD8 repertoires sorted from blood. TCRdb carries this immuneACCESS record with in-frame sequences only. Its versions omit some clonotypes, under half of them owing to an unresolved V gene in the studies checked, with the rest unexplained. V, J and clone size are those of that table, while D and trimming were read from the DNA. This sample holds about 120,000 clones; approximately 38% were observed only once. Approximately 3.3% of the sample rests with the top ten.

Inclusive of the bounding cysteine and phenylalanine, the CDR3 is 14 residues long. Just the 42-base CDR3 DNA is kept, in frame starting at base 1. Sequences LGHNT (CDR1) and FRNRAP (CDR2) are obtained from the germline V gene. V is clipped by 1 base and J by 1 base, and the sequence between their germline boundaries is 7 bases long. From alopecia areata patients, peripheral blood was collected along with lesional scalp punch biopsies. PBMCs were separated by density centrifugation and stained for CD3, CD4 and CD8, after which CD4+ and CD8+ T cells were sorted on a FACSAria. The sequencing input was CD4+ T cells sorted from blood. The clonotype was recovered from a human donor with alopecia areata. The rearranged chain carries TRBV12-5 and TRBJ1-1, with the D gene uncertain. The DNA sequence follows: TGTGCTAGTGGTTTGGGAGAGGCGAACACTGAAGCTTTCTTT. This translates into CASGLGEANTEAFF. Full variable domain (CDR3 extended with the reference TRBV12-5 and TRBJ1-1 proteins): DARVTQTPRHKVTEMGQEVTMRCQPILGHNTVFWYRQTMMQGLELLAYFRNRAPLDDSGMPKDRFSAEMPDATLATLKIQPSEPRDSAVYFCASGLGEANTEAFFGQGTRLTVV.